The sequence of this TCR beta chain was determined in a study of tumor-infiltrating lymphocytes in glioblastoma multiforme. Notes on the study in general: No surface-marker sorting into functional T cell subtypes was done.

TCR beta libraries were built from RNA through three nested multiplex PCR rounds using modified ARM-PCR. TCRB-specific cDNA synthesis used roughly 0.55 ug of total RNA. One entry per CDR3 protein results from TCRdb running MiXCR on the multiplex PCR reads. The sample lists approximately 16,000 distinct CDR3 sequences; roughly 71% were seen once. The CDR3 contains 16 residues. V shed 4 bases and J shed 7 bases, with 20 bases lying between them. CDR1 SGHRS and CDR2 YFSETQ come from the germline V gene. This clonotype was observed at least ten times. The antigen is undetermined. The receptor's source is a male donor with glioblastoma. Sequenced material: brain tumor tissue. The chain couples TRBV5-1 to TRBJ2-2; the D call may be TRBD1 or TRBD2 (6 bases each). The CDR3 protein is CASSPLGGGVNGELFF. CDR3 in DNA: TGCGCCAGCAGCCCCTTAGGGGGAGGCGTTAACGGGGAGCTGTTTTTT. Drawing the rest from reference TRBV5-1 and TRBJ2-2, the complete variable domain is KAGVTQTPRYLIKTRGQQVTLSCSPISGHRSVSWYQQTPGQGLQFLFEYFSETQRNKGNFPGRFSGRQFSNSRSEMNVSTLELGDSALYLCASSPLGGGVNGELFFGEGSRLTVL.